The clone carrying this T cell receptor (beta chain) was detected only a few times. As yet, its antigen is unknown. The sample comes from a study of beta chain features in type 1 diabetes. Investigators reverse transcribed all isolated RNA, so they sequenced expressed TCRB transcripts. TCRdb's table, derived via immunoSEQ multiplex PCR, lists solely in-frame clones and lacks some. This sample carries 400,000 to 450,000 clones, around 13% of them seen once, and the ten largest clones take about 0.04%. Findings and caveats of the study: Because the template was cDNA, high-expressing cells might be over-represented.

Sequenced material: naive CD4+ T cells from blood. The sequence was collected from a young man in good health.

The CDR3 DNA follows: TGTGCCTGGAGTGGGCAGCTGAACACTGAAGCTTTCTTT. Protein sequence: CAWSGQLNTEAFF. The J gene is TRBJ1-1, the V gene TRBV30; D uncertain. This CDR3 has 13 residues. Germline CDR1 and CDR2: GTSNPN and SVGIG (reference sequence). Between the trimmed V and J ends, which lost 1 base and 0 bases, there was a span of 6 bases.